Below, 25 T cell receptor beta chains from the same sample are listed, as sequenced in a study of control samples from healthy donors and cancer patients. The method was immunoSEQ multiplex PCR; TCRdb's version includes in-frame clones alone and lacks a portion of them. The sample records 40,000 to 60,000 clones, about nine tenths being singletons. Sequencing was carried out using PBMCs. The receptors stem from a man aged 60 to 69 with head and neck cancer.

This chain links TRBV27 with TRBJ2-7; perhaps TRBD2 as D (6 bases). V shed 8 bases and J shed 0 bases, with 17 bases lying between them. Germline CDR1 reads MNHEY; CDR2 reads SMNVEV (reference sequence). The CDR3 contains 15 residues. CDR3 DNA sequence: TGTGCCAGCGGCCCCCTCGGGGGTAGCTCCTACGAGCAGTACTTC. It codes for CASGPLGGSSYEQYF.

The rearrangement joins TRBV4-2 to TRBJ1-5; D not certain. This CDR3 contains 15 residues. The germline V and J ends were trimmed by 3 bases and 0 bases, with 9 bases remaining between them. The V gene's germline CDR1 is LGHNA and CDR2 YNFKEQ. The CDR3 here is CASSHELYSNQPQHF. The CDR3 DNA follows: TGTGCCAGCAGCCATGAGTTATATAGCAATCAGCCCCAGCATTTT.

This chain links TRBV28 with TRBJ1-1, with 11 bases matching TRBD1. J was trimmed by 2 bases and V by 5 bases; bases with no gene match: 10. The CDR3 extends over 17 amino acids. Germline assignment: CDR1 MDHEN and CDR2 SYDVKM. This chain's CDR3 is CASSPPGTGGLNTEAFF. DNA for the CDR3: TGTGCCAGCAGTCCGCCTGGGACAGGGGGTTTAAACACTGAAGCTTTCTTT.

This clone was recorded only once. The chain employs TRBV6-2 or TRBV6-3 and TRBJ1-4; D unclear. This CDR3 is 15 amino acids long. From germline, CDR1 is MNHEY and CDR2 SVGEGT. Deletions cut 0 bases from V and 7 bases from J, with 12 bases between. The CDR3 DNA reads TGTGCCAGCAGTTACTCCTGGGATCGCAGTGAAAAACTGTTTTTT. It specifies CASSYSWDRSEKLFF.

The chain has TRBV28 and TRBJ1-2; D perhaps matches TRBD1 (5 bases). This CDR3 contains 13 residues. The V end was cut by 7 bases, the J end by 4 bases, with 13 bases between. Germline CDR1 MDHEN, CDR2 SYDVKM. Written as DNA, the CDR3 is TGTGCCAGCACCCTCGGGGGTTTCTATGGCTACACCTTC. Its translation: CASTLGGFYGYTF.

Remarks on this clone: At the DNA level, this CDR3 is encoded by other sequences in the same sample as well. The genes are TRBV7-9 and TRBJ1-3; 9 positions match TRBD1. Per germline, CDR1 SEHNR and CDR2 FQNEAQ (reference sequence). V lost 5 bases, J lost 1 base, and 3 bases stayed unmatched. The CDR3 runs to 15 residues. The CDR3 is CASSLQGASGNTIYF. The DNA for the CDR3 is TGTGCCAGCAGCCTACAGGGGGCTTCTGGAAACACCATATATTTT.

This clone was counted once. The CDR3 spells CASSIDEQPQHF. CDR3 nucleotides: TGTGCCAGTAGTATAGATGAACAGCCCCAGCATTTT. This sequence joins TRBV19 and TRBJ1-5; D is ambiguous. The germline CDR1 and CDR2 sequences are LNHDA and SQIVND (reference sequence). The CDR3 is made up of 12 amino acids. V dropped 0 bases and J dropped 7 bases, with 4 bases sitting between them.

This clone turned up a few times. The CDR3 DNA follows: TGTGCCAGCAGCCAACTTAGCGGGGGGGTTAGGTTCTTC. Translating it yields CASSQLSGGVRFF. This chain uses TRBV3-1 (or the pseudogene TRBV3-2) with TRBJ2-1; TRBD2 matches at 11 bases. The CDR3 totals 13 residues. The V and J ends lost 2 bases and 15 bases, in that order; junction bases with no gene match: 6. Germline-derived CDR1 and CDR2 are LGHDT and YNNKEL (reference sequence).

The chain links TRBV4-3 to TRBJ1-2, with TRBD1 matching 7 bases. Germline loops: CDR1 LGHNA, CDR2 YSLEER. The CDR3 is 13 residues long. J gave up 5 bases and V 8 bases, and 8 bases lay outside the gene matches. Written as DNA, the CDR3 is TGCGCCAGCTCCCGGGACAGAGAATATGGCTACACCTTC. Translation: CASSRDREYGYTF.

This chain joins TRBV10-1 and TRBJ1-2; 12 bases are a match to TRBD1. CDR1 WNHNN and CDR2 SYGVQD come from the germline V gene (reference sequence). V lost 6 bases and J lost 6; bases outside the gene matches: 5. The length of the CDR3 is 14 residues. The CDR3 sequence is CASSPGTGGNGYTF. The DNA for the CDR3 is TGCGCCAGCAGCCCCGGGACAGGGGGCAATGGCTACACCTTC.

The rearrangement joins TRBV19 to TRBJ2-3, with TRBD2 matching 12 bases. The germline CDR1 and CDR2 sequences are LNHDA and SQIVND (reference sequence). This CDR3 contains 18 residues. V shed 6 bases, J shed 4 bases, and the junction held 14 bases outside the gene matches. The CDR3 protein is CASSRPPTSGGIADTQYF. In DNA form, the CDR3 reads TGTGCCAGTAGCCGGCCCCCCACTAGCGGGGGGATCGCAGATACGCAGTATTTT.

The rearrangement uses TRBV9 and TRBJ2-2; 8 bases align to TRBD1. The CDR3 runs 16 residues. The J segment lost 7 bases and the V segment lost 1 base, leaving 9 bases of the junction unmatched. The V gene's germline CDR1 is SGDLS and CDR2 YYNGEE. The CDR3 protein is CASSVPGQGGIGELFF. As DNA, the CDR3 is TGTGCCAGCAGCGTACCCGGACAGGGAGGAATCGGGGAGCTGTTTTTT.

The sample holds a few counts of this clone. The same CDR3 arises from other DNA sequences in this sample as well. The rearrangement links TRBV5-1 to TRBJ1-5; 7 bases line up with TRBD1. Germline trimming cut 5 bases from V and 4 bases from J; bases unmatched to any gene: 9. Germline-derived CDR1 and CDR2 are SGHRS and YFSETQ. The CDR3 runs to 15 residues. The CDR3 sequence is CASSSGGGPNQPQHF. DNA for the CDR3: TGCGCCAGCAGTTCAGGGGGGGGGCCAAATCAGCCCCAGCATTTT.

The chain carries TRBV15 and TRBJ1-4; no reliable D call. Germline lookup yields CDR1 LNHNV and CDR2 YYDKDF (reference sequence). The V end was cut by 0 bases, the J end by 0 bases, with 17 bases between. The CDR3 totals 19 residues. CDR3 DNA sequence: TGTGCCACCAGCAGAGATCGCGGGAGTAATACTGCAACTAATGAAAAACTGTTTTTT. The encoded protein is CATSRDRGSNTATNEKLFF.

J is TRBJ1-6 and V is TRBV5-5; D not resolved. There are 16 residues in the CDR3. V lost 3 bases and J 10 bases, leaving 20 bases between the germline ends. Looked up from germline, CDR1 is SGHKS and CDR2 is YYEKEE (reference sequence). Here the CDR3 reads CASSSLTEALSSPLHF. CDR3 in DNA: TGTGCCAGCAGCTCACTCACTGAGGCATTATCCTCACCCCTCCACTTT.

V and J are TRBV4-2 and TRBJ1-2, with D tentatively TRBD1 (6 bases). The germline V gene has CDR1 LGHNA and CDR2 YNFKEQ. Between the trimmed V and J ends, which lost 0 bases and 4 bases, there was a span of 15 bases. The CDR3 totals 16 residues. CDR3 amino acids: CASSQETGQPSYGYTF. The CDR3 nucleotides are TGTGCCAGCAGCCAAGAAACAGGACAGCCTTCCTATGGCTACACCTTC.

This clone was observed a single time. The chain uses TRBV12-3 or TRBV12-4 and TRBJ1-5; D perhaps matches TRBD1 (5 bases). The V end was cut by 7 bases, the J end by 3 bases, with 10 bases between. The CDR3 loop spans 13 amino acids. Here the CDR3 reads CASNGGNNQPQHF. CDR3 DNA sequence: TGTGCCAGCAACGGGGGGAACAATCAGCCCCAGCATTTT.

The rearrangement uses TRBV2 and TRBJ2-5; no clear D gene. The V end was cut by 4 bases, the J end by 0 bases, with 9 bases between. Germline-derived CDR1 and CDR2 are SNHLY and FYNNEI. This CDR3 region has 14 residues. The DNA of the CDR3 is TGTGCCAGCAGTGTGAGGCAGAACCAAGAGACCCAGTACTTC. Its translation: CASSVRQNQETQYF.

The chain uses TRBV6-1 and TRBJ1-1, with D unclear. The CDR3 is 14 residues long. V was shortened by 1 base and J by 4 bases, with 10 bases between the two germline ends. Germline assignment: CDR1 MNHNS and CDR2 SASEGT. CDR3 protein: CASSEGRVRTEAFF. CDR3 bases: TGTGCCAGCAGTGAAGGAAGGGTTCGCACTGAAGCTTTCTTT.

This sequence joins TRBV15 and TRBJ2-1; 7 nucleotides agree with TRBD1. V trimming: 0 bases; J trimming: 4 bases; junction bases outside the gene matches: 6. The germline V gene has CDR1 LNHNV and CDR2 YYDKDF (reference sequence). The CDR3 has 16 amino acids. The CDR3 spells CATSRERDSLYNEQFF. The CDR3 DNA sequence: TGTGCCACCAGCAGAGAACGGGACAGCTTATACAATGAGCAGTTCTTC.

The chain combines TRBV4-2 with TRBJ1-1, with D unclear. The CDR3 covers 13 residues. V shed 3 bases and J shed 0 bases, with 5 bases lying between them. Per germline, CDR1 LGHNA and CDR2 YNFKEQ. CDR3 in amino acids: CASSQRLNTEAFF. The DNA for the CDR3 is TGTGCCAGCAGCCAGCGATTGAACACTGAAGCTTTCTTT.

This chain joins TRBV4-3 and TRBJ2-7; 11 nucleotides line up with TRBD2. This CDR3 is built from 18 residues. The junction had 12 bases not matched to a gene; V was cut back by 0 bases and J by 5 bases. Germline V gene data show CDR1 as LGHNA and CDR2 as YSLEER. The CDR3 loop reads CASSQDLAGGLLADEQYF. For the CDR3, the DNA is TGCGCCAGCAGCCAAGATCTAGCGGGAGGCCTACTAGCGGACGAGCAGTACTTC.

This chain's CDR3 is CASSAGQGAIYGYTF. CDR3 in DNA: TGCGCCAGCAGCGCCGGACAGGGAGCCATCTATGGCTACACCTTC. The chain is built from TRBV5-1 and TRBJ1-2; 8 bases fit TRBD1. Per germline, CDR1 SGHRS and CDR2 YFSETQ. This CDR3 has 15 amino acids. The V and J ends lost 4 bases and 4 bases, in that order; junction bases with no gene match: 9.

The rearrangement joins TRBV7-9 to TRBJ2-5, with D hard to call. The CDR3 runs 13 residues. CDR1 and CDR2 (germline): SEHNR, FQNEAQ (reference sequence). V lost 2 bases and J 5 bases, leaving 9 bases between the germline ends. CDR3 amino acids: CASSLNVRETQYF. CDR3 nucleotides: TGTGCCAGCAGCTTAAACGTGAGGGAGACCCAGTACTTC.

The chain joins TRBV4-2 to TRBJ2-5, with D perhaps matching TRBD2 (6 bases). CDR1 LGHNA and CDR2 YNFKEQ come from the germline V gene. V lost 0 bases and J lost 4, with 12 bases in between. The CDR3 totals 15 residues. This CDR3 reads CASSQDRPGAETQYF. CDR3 in DNA: TGTGCCAGCAGCCAAGATCGTCCGGGAGCAGAGACCCAGTACTTC.